This T cell receptor beta chain was sequenced for a study of human T cells and chemical hapten exposure. One entry per CDR3 protein, called by TCRdb with MiXCR from the RACE reads. The data show around 160,000 distinct CDR3 sequences, more than 12% seen once. Germline-derived CDR1 and CDR2 are DFQATT and SNEGSKA (reference sequence). Trimming removed 0 bases at V and 7 bases at J, with 6 bases between. The CDR3 loop spans 12 amino acids. The time point here: patch test 1, 2 weeks after DPC sensitization. The treatment denotes: therapeutic diphenylcyclopropenone sensitization with weekly scalp DPC. This clonotype occurred many times.

Sequencing was performed on whole blood, taken in connection with sensitization to the hapten diphenylcyclopropenone (DPC). This sequence originates from a woman aged 25 to 39 with alopecia areata. Some clones in this sample may be carry-over from other donors' samples. The chain carries TRBV20-1 and TRBJ2-2; D call uncertain. The DNA for the CDR3 is TGCAGTGCTAGAGAGGGTGGCGGGGAGCTGTTTTTT. This gives the protein CSAREGGGELFF.